This TCR beta chain derives from a study of post-analysis software for immune sequencing data. Study-wide findings and caveats: Significantly decreased normalized Chao1 diversity was recorded for multiple sclerosis patients relative to controls. Higher frequency in patients than in controls was seen for five TRBV segments, with TRBV5-6, TRBV5-1 and TRBV20-1 among them.

Sequencing libraries made from TCR beta cDNA carried unique molecular identifiers. TCRdb processed the PCR reads anew with MiXCR; each CDR3 protein has one entry. Seen here are hundreds of thousands of distinct CDR3 sequences, about 53% observed once, and the top ten hold approximately 4.5%. About this clonotype itself: Its antigen is currently unknown.

The CDR3 loop spans 16 amino acids. Germline CDR1 reads SGHRS; CDR2 reads YFSETQ. V was clipped by 1 base and J by 3 bases; unmatched bases: 4. The chain uses TRBV5-1 and TRBJ2-5; 12 bases line up with TRBD2. Sequenced material: blood. The clonotype was recovered from a girl aged 10 to 17 with multiple sclerosis. As DNA, the CDR3 is TGCGCCAGCAGCTTGTTGTGGACTAGCGGGAAAGAGACCCAGTACTTC. This translates into CASSLLWTSGKETQYF.